The 21 T cell receptor beta chains in this list originate from one sample, sequenced in a study of blood T cell repertoires in COVID-19. Generated by immunoSEQ multiplex PCR, the TCRdb table keeps only in-frame clones and is missing some. The sample consists of approximately 210,000 clones, 83% of them appearing once. Sequencing was carried out using peripheral blood. The receptors derive from a woman between 65 and 79 years old with active or convalescent COVID-19.

The V gene is TRBV6-5, the J gene TRBJ2-7; a weak D match, TRBD1 (6 bases). This CDR3 comprises 15 residues. The V end lost 0 bases, the J end lost 2 bases, and 11 bases lay between the germline ends. Per germline, CDR1 MNHEY and CDR2 SVGAGI. Here the CDR3 DNA reads TGTGCCAGCAGTTACTCAAGGGGGAGTGCCTACGAGCAGTACTTC. Translating gives CASSYSRGSAYEQYF.

In this sample, this clone turned up a few times. The V call is TRBV12-3 or TRBV12-4, the J call TRBJ1-2; TRBD1 might be the D (5 bases). This CDR3 has 12 residues. The germline V and J ends were trimmed by 6 bases and 2 bases, with 7 bases remaining between them. The CDR3 protein is CASSQGNYGYTF. Written as DNA, the CDR3 is TGTGCCAGCAGCCAGGGAAACTATGGCTACACCTTC.

The gene calls are TRBV7-9 and TRBJ1-4, with a weak D call TRBD1 (5 bases). The ends were cut back, 8 bases at V and 8 bases at J, with 9 bases in the middle. Germline V CDR1 and CDR2: SEHNR, FQNEAQ (reference sequence). The length of the CDR3 is 11 residues. Written as DNA, the CDR3 is TGTGCCAGCGGCCCAGGGGAAAAACTGTTTTTT. Translated, it gives CASGPGEKLFF.

The J gene is TRBJ2-2, the V gene TRBV7-9; a possible D gene is TRBD1 (6 bases). CDR1 is SEHNR, CDR2 FQNEAQ, per germline (reference sequence). Trimming removed 5 bases from V and 7 bases from J, with 23 bases in between. This CDR3 is 17 amino acids long. This CDR3 is CASSPSKYFKTGGELFF. CDR3 bases: TGTGCCAGCAGCCCATCGAAGTATTTCAAGACAGGCGGGGAGCTGTTTTTT.

The chain has TRBV20-1 and TRBJ2-1, with no clear D. V lost 5 bases and J 10 bases, leaving 12 bases between the germline ends. Germline V CDR1 and CDR2: DFQATT, SNEGSKA (reference sequence). The CDR3 contains 11 residues. The CDR3: CSALIVTEQFF. The DNA of the CDR3 is TGCAGTGCTTTAATAGTCACGGAGCAGTTCTTC.

The chain combines TRBV9 with TRBJ2-2; 7 positions agree with TRBD2. From germline, CDR1 is SGDLS and CDR2 YYNGEE. V dropped 2 bases and J dropped 1; count of bases not matched to a gene: 8. CDR3 length: 17 amino acids. CDR3 amino acids: CASSVLPTSQNTGELFF. CDR3 in DNA: TGTGCCAGCAGCGTCCTTCCGACTAGCCAGAACACCGGGGAGCTGTTTTTT. The full variable domain, completed using reference TRBV9 and TRBJ2-2, is DSGVTQTPKHLITATGQRVTLRCSPRSGDLSVYWYQQSLDQGLQFLIQYYNGEERAKGNILERFSAQQFPDLHSELNLSSLELGDSALYFCASSVLPTSQNTGELFFGEGSRLTVL.

This sequence joins TRBV5-1 and TRBJ2-7; the match to TRBD2 covers 10 bases. The CDR3 is made up of 16 amino acids. V lost 3 bases, J lost 2 bases, and 8 bases stayed unmatched. Looked up from germline, CDR1 is SGHRS and CDR2 is YFSETQ. CDR3 region: CASSWGAGGPAYEQYF. Here the CDR3 DNA reads TGCGCCAGCAGCTGGGGAGCGGGAGGGCCGGCCTACGAGCAGTACTTC. Combining the CDR3 with reference TRBV5-1 and TRBJ2-7 gives the whole variable domain KAGVTQTPRYLIKTRGQQVTLSCSPISGHRSVSWYQQTPGQGLQFLFEYFSETQRNKGNFPGRFSGRQFSNSRSEMNVSTLELGDSALYLCASSWGAGGPAYEQYFGPGTRLTVT.

The V gene is TRBV28, the J gene TRBJ2-7; tentative D call: TRBD1 (6 bases). The germline V gene encodes CDR1 MDHEN and CDR2 SYDVKM. The V and J ends lost 0 bases and 1 base respectively, with 10 bases between them. The CDR3 is 15 amino acids. DNA of the CDR3: TGTGCCAGCAGTTTATGGCAGGGGAGTTCCTACGAGCAGTACTTC. Translated, it gives CASSLWQGSSYEQYF.

V gene TRBV6-2 or TRBV6-3 combines with J gene TRBJ1-1, with 7 bases matching TRBD1. The length of the CDR3 is 14 residues. V trimming: 3 bases; J trimming: 1 base; junction bases outside the gene matches: 2. CDR1 and CDR2 (germline): MNHEY, SVGEGT. DNA of the CDR3: TGTGCCAGCAGTTATCGGACAGGGAACACTGAAGCTTTCTTT. Protein product: CASSYRTGNTEAFF.

This sequence joins TRBV2 and TRBJ1-1; 12 nucleotides align to TRBD1. V trimming: 6 bases; J trimming: 2 bases; junction bases outside the gene matches: 13. Germline V CDR1 and CDR2: SNHLY, FYNNEI. The length of the CDR3 is 18 residues. The CDR3 nucleotides are TGTGCCAGCAGCAACCCCCTCGGGACAGGGGGCCTCAACACTGAAGCTTTCTTT. Its protein is CASSNPLGTGGLNTEAFF.

This clone has more than one count but fewer than ten. The rearrangement joins TRBV18 to TRBJ2-6; 12 bases line up with TRBD1. CDR3 size: 18 residues. Trimming cost V 3 bases and J 2 bases; bases outside gene matches: 5. Germline V gives CDR1 KGHSH, CDR2 LQKENI. Here the CDR3 reads CASSPSGTGGAGANVLTF. CDR3 nucleotides: TGTGCCAGCTCACCGTCCGGGACAGGGGGCGCTGGGGCCAACGTCCTGACTTTC.

This clone was detected only a few times. This chain links TRBV10-3 with TRBJ2-6; D is perhaps TRBD1 (5 bases). With 3 bases removed from V and 2 bases from J, the gap between germline ends came to 14 bases. The CDR3 runs to 17 residues. Germline CDR1 ENHRY, CDR2 SYGVKD. CDR3 residues: CAISDPRQGTGANVLTF. The CDR3 DNA follows: TGTGCCATCAGTGACCCCAGGCAGGGCACTGGGGCCAACGTCCTGACTTTC.

This clone was seen only a few times. The V gene is TRBV7-2, the J gene TRBJ2-3; D is possibly TRBD1 (6 bases). CDR1 is SGHTA and CDR2 is FQGNSA in the germline V gene. Trimming removed 2 bases from V and 2 bases from J, with 8 bases in between. The CDR3 sequence is 14 residues long. DNA for the CDR3: TGTGCCAGCAGCTTACAGGGGATCACAGATACGCAGTATTTT. Its translation: CASSLQGITDTQYF.

The genes are TRBV4-2 and TRBJ2-5; D may be TRBD2 (6 bases). The ends were cut back, 1 base at V and 2 bases at J, with 20 bases in the middle. In germline, CDR1 is LGHNA, CDR2 YNFKEQ. The CDR3 consists of 18 residues. CDR3 sequence: CASSQGIKAEGPQETQYF. The CDR3 nucleotides are TGTGCCAGCAGCCAAGGAATCAAGGCGGAGGGCCCTCAAGAGACCCAGTACTTC.

V usage is TRBV4-2 and J usage is TRBJ2-3, with 11 bases fitting TRBD2. With 5 bases clipped from V and 4 bases from J, the junction kept 11 bases outside the gene matches. The CDR3 has 17 amino acids. The germline CDR1 and CDR2 sequences are LGHNA and YNFKEQ. CDR3 sequence (DNA): TGTGCCAGCAGCGCCAGGGACACTAGCGGGAGTTCAGATACGCAGTATTTT. Encoded protein: CASSARDTSGSSDTQYF.

The chain recombines TRBV5-1 with TRBJ1-4; D is unclear. Trimming pared 0 bases from V and 3 bases from J, leaving 9 bases between. The CDR3 runs to 15 residues. In germline, CDR1 is SGHRS, CDR2 YFSETQ. This chain's CDR3 is CASSLGTPSNEKLFF. The CDR3, as DNA: TGCGCCAGCAGCTTGGGGACTCCATCTAATGAAAAACTGTTTTTT.

The table lists this clone with a few counts. The rearrangement links TRBV9 to TRBJ1-5; 7 nucleotides align to TRBD1. Germline CDR1 SGDLS, CDR2 YYNGEE. Trimming took 4 bases from V and 3 from J; bases not matched to a gene: 4. This CDR3 is 14 amino acids long. The CDR3 here is CASSQGVTNQPQHF. CDR3 nucleotides: TGTGCCAGCAGCCAGGGGGTGACCAATCAGCCCCAGCATTTT.

V gene TRBV7-9 combines with J gene TRBJ1-1; D unclear. The germline gives CDR1 SEHNR, CDR2 FQNEAQ (reference sequence). Trimming removed 8 bases from V and 1 base from J, with 11 bases in between. The CDR3 runs to 13 residues. In DNA, the CDR3 is TGTGCCAGCTGTCGCTCACAGAACACTGAAGCTTTCTTT. Its translation is CASCRSQNTEAFF.

The J gene is TRBJ2-3, the V gene TRBV27; possibly TRBD2 for D (5 bases). V was trimmed by 7 bases and J by 3 bases, leaving 14 bases between them. This CDR3 is 14 amino acids long. Germline V gene data show CDR1 as MNHEY and CDR2 as SMNVEV (reference sequence). For the CDR3, the DNA is TGTGCCAGCACCCCCGTCAGAGGGACAGATACGCAGTATTTT. Protein: CASTPVRGTDTQYF.

The chain combines TRBV5-6 with TRBJ1-1; D may be TRBD1 (5 bases). From germline, CDR1 is SGHDT and CDR2 YYEEEE. V was trimmed by 0 bases and J by 9 bases, leaving 9 bases between them. This CDR3 has 12 amino acids. The CDR3 DNA reads TGTGCCAGCAGCTTGGCCGGACATCAAGCTTTCTTT. Translating it yields CASSLAGHQAFF.

This chain connects TRBV18 to TRBJ2-5; D is perhaps TRBD1 (6 bases). Trimming took 5 bases from V and 0 from J, leaving 22 bases between them. Germline V gives CDR1 KGHSH, CDR2 LQKENI. The CDR3 contains 18 residues. The DNA for the CDR3 is TGTGCCAGCTCAGCTAGAGGGGGATCGACGGGGTACCAAGAGACCCAGTACTTC. This codes for CASSARGGSTGYQETQYF.